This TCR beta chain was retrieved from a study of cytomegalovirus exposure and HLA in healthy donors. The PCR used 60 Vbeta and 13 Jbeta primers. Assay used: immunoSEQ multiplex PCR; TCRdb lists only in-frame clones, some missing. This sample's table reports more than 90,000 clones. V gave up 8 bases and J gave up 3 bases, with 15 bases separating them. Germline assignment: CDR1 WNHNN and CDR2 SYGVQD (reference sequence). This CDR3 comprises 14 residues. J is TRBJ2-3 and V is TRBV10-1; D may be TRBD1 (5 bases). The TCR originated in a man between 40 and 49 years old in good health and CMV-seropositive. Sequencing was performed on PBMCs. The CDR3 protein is CASQETDGTDTQYF. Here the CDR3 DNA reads TGCGCCAGCCAAGAGACAGACGGGACAGATACGCAGTATTTT.